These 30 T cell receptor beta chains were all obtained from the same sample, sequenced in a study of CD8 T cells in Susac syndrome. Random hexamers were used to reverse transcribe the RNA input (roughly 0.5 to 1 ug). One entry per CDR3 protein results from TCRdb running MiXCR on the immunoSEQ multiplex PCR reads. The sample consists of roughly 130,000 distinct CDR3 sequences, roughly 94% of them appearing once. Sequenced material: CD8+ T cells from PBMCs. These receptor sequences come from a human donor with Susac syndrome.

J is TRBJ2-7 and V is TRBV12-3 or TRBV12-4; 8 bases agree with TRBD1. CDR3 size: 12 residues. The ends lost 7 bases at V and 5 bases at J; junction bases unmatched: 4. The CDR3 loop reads CASNLGQDEQYF. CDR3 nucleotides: TGTGCCAGCAACCTGGGACAGGACGAGCAGTACTTC.

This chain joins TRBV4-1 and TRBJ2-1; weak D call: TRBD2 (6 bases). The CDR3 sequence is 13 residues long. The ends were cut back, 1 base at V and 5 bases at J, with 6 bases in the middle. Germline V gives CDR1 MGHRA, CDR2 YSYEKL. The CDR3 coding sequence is TGCGCCAGCAGCCAAGGGGGGGACAATGAGCAGTTCTTC. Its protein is CASSQGGDNEQFF.

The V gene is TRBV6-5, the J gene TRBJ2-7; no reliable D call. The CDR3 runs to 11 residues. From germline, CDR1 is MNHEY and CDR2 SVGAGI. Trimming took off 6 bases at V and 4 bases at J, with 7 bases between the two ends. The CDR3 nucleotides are TGTGCCAGCAGCTTCGATTACGAGCAGTACTTC. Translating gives CASSFDYEQYF.

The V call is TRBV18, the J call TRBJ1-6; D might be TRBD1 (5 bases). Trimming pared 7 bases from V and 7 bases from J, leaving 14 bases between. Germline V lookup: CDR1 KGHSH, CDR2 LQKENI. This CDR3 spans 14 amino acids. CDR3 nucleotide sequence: TGTGCCAGCTTCACGGGGGGGAGGAATTCACCCCTCCACTTT. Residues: CASFTGGRNSPLHF.

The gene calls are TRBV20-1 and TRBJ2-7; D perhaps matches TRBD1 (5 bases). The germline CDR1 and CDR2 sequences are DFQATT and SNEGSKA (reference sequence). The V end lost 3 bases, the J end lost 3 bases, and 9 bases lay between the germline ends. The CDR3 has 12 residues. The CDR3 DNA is TGCAGTGCTAGGGACAAGCTCTACGAGCAGTACTTC. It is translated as CSARDKLYEQYF.

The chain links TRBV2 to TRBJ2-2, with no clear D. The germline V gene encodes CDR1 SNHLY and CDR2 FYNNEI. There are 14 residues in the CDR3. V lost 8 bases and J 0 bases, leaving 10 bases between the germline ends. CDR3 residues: CASLTPSNTGELFF. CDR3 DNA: TGTGCCAGCCTCACACCGTCGAACACCGGGGAGCTGTTTTTT.

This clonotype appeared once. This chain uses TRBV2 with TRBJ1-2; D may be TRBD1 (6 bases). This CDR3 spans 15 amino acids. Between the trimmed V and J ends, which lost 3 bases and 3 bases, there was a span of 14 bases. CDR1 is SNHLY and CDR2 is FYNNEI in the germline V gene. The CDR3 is CASSERTEPDYGYTF. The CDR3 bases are TGTGCCAGCAGTGAGCGGACAGAACCGGACTATGGCTACACCTTC.

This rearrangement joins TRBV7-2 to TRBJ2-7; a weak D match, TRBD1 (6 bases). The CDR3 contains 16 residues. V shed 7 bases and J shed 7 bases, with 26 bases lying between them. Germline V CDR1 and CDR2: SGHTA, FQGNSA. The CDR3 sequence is CASTLETAQGIGEQYF. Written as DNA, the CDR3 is TGTGCCAGCACCTTGGAGACCGCACAGGGAATAGGGGAGCAGTACTTC.

The CDR3 here is CSAQGTESSYEQYF. The CDR3 bases are TGCAGTGCTCAAGGGACTGAGAGCTCCTACGAGCAGTACTTC. The chain couples TRBV20-1 to TRBJ2-7, with a weak D call TRBD2 (6 bases). The length of the CDR3 is 14 residues. Germline lookup yields CDR1 DFQATT and CDR2 SNEGSKA (reference sequence). V lost 5 bases and J lost 0, with 14 bases in between.

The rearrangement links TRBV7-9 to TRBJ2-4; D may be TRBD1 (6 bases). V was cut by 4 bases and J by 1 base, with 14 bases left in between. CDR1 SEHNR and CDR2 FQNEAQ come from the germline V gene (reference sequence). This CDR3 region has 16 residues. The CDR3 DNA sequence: TGTGCCAGCAGCTCCTTACAGGGATTCGCCAAAAACATTCAGTACTTC. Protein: CASSSLQGFAKNIQYF.

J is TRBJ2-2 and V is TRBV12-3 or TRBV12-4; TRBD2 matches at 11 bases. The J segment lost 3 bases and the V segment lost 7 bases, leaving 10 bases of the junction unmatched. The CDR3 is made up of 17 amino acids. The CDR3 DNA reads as TGTGCCAGCACCCCGGGTAGCGGGGGGGCTGACACCGGGGAGCTGTTTTTT. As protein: CASTPGSGGADTGELFF.

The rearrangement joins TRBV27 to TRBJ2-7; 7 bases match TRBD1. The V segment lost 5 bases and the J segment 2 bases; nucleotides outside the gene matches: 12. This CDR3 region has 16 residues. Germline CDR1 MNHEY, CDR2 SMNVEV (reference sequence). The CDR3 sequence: CASSNLGQVNTYEQYF. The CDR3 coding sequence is TGTGCCAGCAGTAACCTTGGACAGGTTAACACCTACGAGCAGTACTTC.

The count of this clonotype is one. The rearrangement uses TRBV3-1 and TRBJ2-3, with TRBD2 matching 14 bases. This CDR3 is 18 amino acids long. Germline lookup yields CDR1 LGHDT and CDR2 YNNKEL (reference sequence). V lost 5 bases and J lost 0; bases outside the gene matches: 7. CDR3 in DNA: TGTGCCAGCAGCTCGGGACTAGCGGGGGCCGTTAGCACAGATACGCAGTATTTT. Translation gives CASSSGLAGAVSTDTQYF.

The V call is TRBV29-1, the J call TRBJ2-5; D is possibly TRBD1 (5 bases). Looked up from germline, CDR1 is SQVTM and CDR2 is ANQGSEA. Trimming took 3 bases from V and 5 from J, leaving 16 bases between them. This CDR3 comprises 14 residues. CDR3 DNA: TGCAGCGTTGAGGGCAGGCCACAGGCTGAGACCCAGTACTTC. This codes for CSVEGRPQAETQYF.

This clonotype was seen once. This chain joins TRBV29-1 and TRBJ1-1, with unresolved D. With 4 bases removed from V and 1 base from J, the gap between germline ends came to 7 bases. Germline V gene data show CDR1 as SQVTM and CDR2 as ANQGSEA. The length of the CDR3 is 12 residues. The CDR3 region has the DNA TGCAGCGTTGTTGTAGGGAACACTGAAGCTTTCTTT. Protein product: CSVVVGNTEAFF.

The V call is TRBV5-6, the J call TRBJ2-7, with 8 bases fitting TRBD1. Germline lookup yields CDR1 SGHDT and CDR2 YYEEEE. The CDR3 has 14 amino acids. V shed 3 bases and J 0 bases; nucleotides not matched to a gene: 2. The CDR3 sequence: CASSWTGSSYEQYF. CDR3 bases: TGTGCCAGCAGCTGGACAGGGAGCTCCTACGAGCAGTACTTC.

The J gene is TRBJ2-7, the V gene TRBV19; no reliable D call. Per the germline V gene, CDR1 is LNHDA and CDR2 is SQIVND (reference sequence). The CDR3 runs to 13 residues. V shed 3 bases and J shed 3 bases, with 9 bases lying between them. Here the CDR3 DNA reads TGTGCCAGTAGTATCTCGGGCAGCTACGAGCAGTACTTC. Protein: CASSISGSYEQYF. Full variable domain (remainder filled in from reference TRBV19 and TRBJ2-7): DGGITQSPKYLFRKEGQNVTLSCEQNLNHDAMYWYRQDPGQGLRLIYYSQIVNDFQKGDIAEGYSVSREKKESFPLTVTSAQKNPTAFYLCASSISGSYEQYFGPGTRLTVT.

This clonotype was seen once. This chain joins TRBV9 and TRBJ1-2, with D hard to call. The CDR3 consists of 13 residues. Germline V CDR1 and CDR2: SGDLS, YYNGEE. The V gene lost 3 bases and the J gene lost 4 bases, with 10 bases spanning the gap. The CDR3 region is CASSAGETYGYTF. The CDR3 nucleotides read TGTGCCAGCAGCGCGGGTGAGACCTATGGCTACACCTTC.

CDR3 nucleotide sequence: TGTGCCTGGAGTACAGGGGGCTATGGCTACACCTTC. It specifies CAWSTGGYGYTF. The chain links TRBV30 to TRBJ1-2, with 8 bases lining up with TRBD1. CDR1 and CDR2 from the germline V gene are GTSNPN and SVGIG (reference sequence). V shed 2 bases and J 4 bases; nucleotides not matched to a gene: 0. The length of the CDR3 is 12 residues.

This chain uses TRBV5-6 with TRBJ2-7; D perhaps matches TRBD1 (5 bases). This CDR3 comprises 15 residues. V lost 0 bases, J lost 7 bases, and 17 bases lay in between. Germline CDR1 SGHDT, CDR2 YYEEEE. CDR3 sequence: CASSLARQGRWEQYF. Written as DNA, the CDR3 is TGTGCCAGCAGCTTGGCCCGCCAGGGTCGATGGGAGCAGTACTTC.

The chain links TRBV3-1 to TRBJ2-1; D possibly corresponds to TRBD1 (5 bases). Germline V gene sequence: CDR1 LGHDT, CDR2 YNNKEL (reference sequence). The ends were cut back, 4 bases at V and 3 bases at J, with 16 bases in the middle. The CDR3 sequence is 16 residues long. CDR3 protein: CASSPLTATDYNEQFF. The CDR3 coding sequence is TGTGCCAGCAGCCCCTTAACGGCGACAGACTACAATGAGCAGTTCTTC.

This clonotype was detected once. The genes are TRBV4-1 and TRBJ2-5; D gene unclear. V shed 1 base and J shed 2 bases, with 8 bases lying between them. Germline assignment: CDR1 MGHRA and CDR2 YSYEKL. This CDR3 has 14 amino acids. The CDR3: CASSQGILQETQYF. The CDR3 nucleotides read TGCGCCAGCAGCCAAGGTATCCTTCAAGAGACCCAGTACTTC.

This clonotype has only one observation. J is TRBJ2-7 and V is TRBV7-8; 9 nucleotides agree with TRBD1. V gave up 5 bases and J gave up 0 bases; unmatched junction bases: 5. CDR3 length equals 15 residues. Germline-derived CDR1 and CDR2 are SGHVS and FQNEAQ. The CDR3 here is CASSGTTGGSYEQYF. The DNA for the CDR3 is TGTGCCAGCAGCGGAACGACAGGGGGCTCCTACGAGCAGTACTTC. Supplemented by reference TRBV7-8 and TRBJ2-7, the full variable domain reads GAGVSQSPRYKVAKRGQDVALRCDPISGHVSLFWYQQALGQGPEFLTYFQNEAQLDKSGLPSDRFFAERPEGSVSTLKIQRTQQEDSAVYLCASSGTTGGSYEQYFGPGTRLTVT.

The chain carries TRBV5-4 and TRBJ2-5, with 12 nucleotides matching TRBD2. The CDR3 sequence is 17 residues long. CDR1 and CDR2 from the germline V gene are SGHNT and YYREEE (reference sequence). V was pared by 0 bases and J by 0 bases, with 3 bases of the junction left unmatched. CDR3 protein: CASSLARLAGDQETQYF. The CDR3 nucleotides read TGTGCCAGCAGCTTGGCCCGACTAGCGGGGGACCAAGAGACCCAGTACTTC.

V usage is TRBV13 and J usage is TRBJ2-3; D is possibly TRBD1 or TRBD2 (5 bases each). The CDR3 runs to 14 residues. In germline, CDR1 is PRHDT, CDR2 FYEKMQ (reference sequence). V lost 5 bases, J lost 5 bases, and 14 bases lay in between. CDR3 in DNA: TGTGCCAGCAGCCGGGACGTCGAAGGAGATACGCAGTATTTT. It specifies CASSRDVEGDTQYF.

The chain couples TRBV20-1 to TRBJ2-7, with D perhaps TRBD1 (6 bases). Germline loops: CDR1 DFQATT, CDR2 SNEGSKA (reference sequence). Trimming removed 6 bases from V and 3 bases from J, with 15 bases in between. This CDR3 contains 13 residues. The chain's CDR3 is CSAAGQNSYEQYF. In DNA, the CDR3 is TGCAGTGCCGCCGGACAGAATAGCTACGAGCAGTACTTC.

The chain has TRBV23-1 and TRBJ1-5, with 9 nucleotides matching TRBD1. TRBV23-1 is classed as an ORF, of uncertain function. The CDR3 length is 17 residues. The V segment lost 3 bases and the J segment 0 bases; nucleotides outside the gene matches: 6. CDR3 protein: CASSQGQGWSSNQPQHF. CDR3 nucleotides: TGCGCCAGCAGTCAGGGACAGGGCTGGAGTAGCAATCAGCCCCAGCATTTT.

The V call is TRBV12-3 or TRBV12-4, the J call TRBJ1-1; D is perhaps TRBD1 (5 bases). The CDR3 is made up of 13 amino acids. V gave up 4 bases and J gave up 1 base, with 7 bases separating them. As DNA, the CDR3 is TGTGCCAGCAGTTGGGGCAGGAACACTGAAGCTTTCTTT. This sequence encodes CASSWGRNTEAFF.

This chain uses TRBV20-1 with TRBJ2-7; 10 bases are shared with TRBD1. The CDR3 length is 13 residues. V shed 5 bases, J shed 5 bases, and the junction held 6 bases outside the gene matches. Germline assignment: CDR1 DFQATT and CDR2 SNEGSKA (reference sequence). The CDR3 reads CSAPGQGKDEQYF. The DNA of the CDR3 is TGCAGTGCTCCGGGACAGGGGAAGGACGAGCAGTACTTC.

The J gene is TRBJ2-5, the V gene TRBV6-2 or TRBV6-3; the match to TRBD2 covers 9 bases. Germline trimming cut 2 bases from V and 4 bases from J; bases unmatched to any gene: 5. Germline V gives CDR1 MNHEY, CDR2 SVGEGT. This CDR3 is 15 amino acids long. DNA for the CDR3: TGTGCCAGCAGTTACCCGGGACTAGCAGGAGAGACCCAGTACTTC. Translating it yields CASSYPGLAGETQYF.